This T cell receptor (beta chain) was profiled in a study of human T cells and chemical hapten exposure. General study results and limits: Expanded TCRs formed significantly more large CDR3 similarity clusters than controls.

V was cut by 0 bases and J by 8 bases, with 8 bases left in between. Per germline, CDR1 SGHAT and CDR2 FQNNGV. The CDR3 extends over 13 amino acids. Time point specified: pre-sensitization, week 0. Noted treatment: therapeutic diphenylcyclopropenone sensitization with weekly scalp DPC. To note about this clonotype: Antigen unknown.

TCRdb processed the RACE reads anew with MiXCR; each CDR3 protein has one entry. The sample includes 380,000 or so distinct CDR3 sequences, around 5.5% of them seen just once. The specimen comprised whole blood, sampled in connection with sensitization to the hapten diphenylcyclopropenone (DPC). The TCR comes from a woman between 18 and 29 years old with alopecia areata. Some clones in this sample may be carry-over from other donors' samples. The V gene is TRBV11-2, the J gene TRBJ2-4; D uncertain. The CDR3 loop is CASSLDRSDIQYF. The CDR3 DNA reads as TGTGCCAGCAGCTTAGACAGGAGTGACATTCAGTACTTC.